The clone carrying this T cell receptor (beta chain) appeared a few times. Its antigen is not known. The sample comes from a study of blood T cells in healthy people across ages. Notes on the study in general: Diversity of TCR beta per million T cells declined in a roughly linear way with age.

The length of the CDR3 is 12 residues. Germline lookup yields CDR1 SGHRS and CDR2 YFSETQ. V shed 7 bases and J shed 0 bases, with 4 bases lying between them. PCR was performed a second time for about 6 to 11 cycles using a sample-barcoded 5' primer and a J-beta primer mix. TCRdb reprocessed the 5' RACE reads with MiXCR, giving one entry per CDR3 protein. The sample holds 350,000 to 450,000 distinct CDR3 sequences, about 55% seen once. This TCR was sampled from a man in his 60s in good health. Specimen: blood. This sequence joins TRBV5-1 and TRBJ2-2; D gene ambiguous. The CDR3 is CASGANTGELFF. The CDR3 bases are TGCGCCAGCGGGGCGAACACCGGGGAGCTGTTTTTT.